Listed here is a single T cell receptor beta chain. Noted time point: blood 4 weeks post-SBRT, at nephrectomy. Treatment described: 15 Gy SBRT to primary tumor, nephrectomy 4 weeks later. Clear cell pathology was present in this patient's renal cell carcinoma. Libraries were prepared by immunoSEQ multiplex PCR; TCRdb keeps only in-frame clonotypes and omits some of them. The sample shows about 83,000 clones, approximately 82% of them seen only once. This specimen comes from a study of radiation and T cells in renal cell carcinoma. The CDR3 contains 16 residues. CDR1 and CDR2 (germline): KGHSH, LQKENI. V lost 3 bases and J 3 bases, leaving 17 bases between the germline ends.

The clonotype was recovered from a woman in her sixties with renal cell carcinoma. The V and J genes are TRBV18 and TRBJ1-2, with D maybe TRBD1 (5 bases). The sample in question was blood, obtained from a patient whose treatment included radiotherapy and nephrectomy. CDR3 amino acids: CASSPAAGVGDYGYTF. CDR3 in DNA: TGTGCCAGCTCACCCGCCGCGGGGGTTGGGGACTATGGCTACACCTTC.